The sequence of this TCR beta chain was determined in a study of cytomegalovirus exposure and HLA in healthy donors. Broader study findings: A list of about 180 TCR beta chains associated with cytomegalovirus was given.

Trimming at V came to 4 bases and at J to 2 bases, leaving 3 bases not matched to a gene. The CDR3 covers 15 residues. CDR1 is MNHNS and CDR2 is SASEGT in the germline V gene. On this clone itself: Its antigen is still unknown.

PCR used 60 Vbeta primers and 13 Jbeta primers. The repertoire was sequenced with immunoSEQ multiplex PCR; TCRdb's copy has only in-frame clones and lacks some. The data show under 150,000 clones, 75% to 85% seen once. This sequence was found in a middle-aged woman in good health and CMV-seropositive. The V and J genes are TRBV6-1 and TRBJ2-2, with 8 bases identical to TRBD1. Sequencing input: PBMCs. For the CDR3, the DNA is TGTGCCAGCAGTGTTGGACAGGGAAACACCGGGGAGCTGTTTTTT. Translating it yields CASSVGQGNTGELFF.